This entry lists 13 T cell receptor beta chains sequenced from one sample in a study of CD8+ T cells in alopecia areata. Sequencing used cDNA as its template, made by extracting RNA and reverse transcribing it. The table came from immunoSEQ multiplex PCR; TCRdb's copy has only in-frame clones and leaves some out. The sample shows about 37,000 clones, around 50% of them seen only once. Sorting of the five patients' CD4+ cells gave CD25+CD127- cells as the output. The specimen was CD4+ Tregs sorted from blood. These receptors all come from a human donor with alopecia areata.

V usage is TRBV7-9 and J usage is TRBJ1-2, with a weak D call TRBD1 (5 bases). Germline V lookup: CDR1 SEHNR, CDR2 FQNEAQ (reference sequence). Trimming removed 1 base from V and 5 bases from J, with 14 bases in between. There are 15 residues in the CDR3. CDR3 residues: CASSLGGRGGYGYTF. The CDR3 coding sequence is TGTGCCAGCAGCTTAGGGGGCAGAGGAGGTTATGGCTACACCTTC.

A few counts support this clone. This rearrangement joins TRBV29-1 to TRBJ1-1; 7 positions agree with TRBD1. This CDR3 contains 13 residues. The V and J ends lost 6 bases and 1 base, in that order; junction bases with no gene match: 5. CDR1 SQVTM and CDR2 ANQGSEA come from the germline V gene. The CDR3: CSVATGTNTEAFF. DNA of the CDR3: TGCAGCGTGGCGACAGGGACGAACACTGAAGCTTTCTTT.

The V and J genes are TRBV10-3 and TRBJ2-7; D is perhaps TRBD1 (5 bases). The CDR3 runs to 15 residues. Trimming removed 0 bases at V and 2 bases at J, with 11 bases between. Germline CDR1 is ENHRY and CDR2 is SYGVKD. The CDR3: CAISESHGRAYEQYF. The CDR3 nucleotides read TGTGCCATCAGTGAGTCGCATGGCAGGGCCTACGAGCAGTACTTC.

The chain links TRBV23-1 to TRBJ2-2; 13 bases fit TRBD2. TRBV23-1 is an ORF; its function is uncertain. With V trimmed by 0 bases and J by 1 base, 8 bases remained unmatched. The CDR3 is made up of 20 amino acids. The CDR3 here is CASSQSGQGLAGKNTGELFF. CDR3 sequence (DNA): TGCGCCAGCAGTCAATCCGGACAGGGACTAGCGGGGAAGAACACCGGGGAGCTGTTTTTT.

V and J are TRBV5-4 and TRBJ1-5; D is perhaps TRBD1 (6 bases). The CDR3 contains 13 residues. Trimming cost V 3 bases and J 6 bases, with 10 bases left between them. Germline lookup yields CDR1 SGHNT and CDR2 YYREEE (reference sequence). CDR3 protein: CASSSQGSQPQHF. CDR3 nucleotide sequence: TGTGCCAGCAGCTCACAGGGTAGTCAGCCCCAGCATTTT.

The rearrangement uses TRBV6-1 and TRBJ2-1; TRBD1 agrees at 10 bases. With 6 bases clipped from V and 4 bases from J, the junction kept 3 bases outside the gene matches. This CDR3 is built from 14 residues. Per germline, CDR1 MNHNS and CDR2 SASEGT. The CDR3 DNA follows: TGTGCCAGCAGACCGGGACAGGGGTACAATGAGCAGTTCTTC. Protein sequence: CASRPGQGYNEQFF.

The chain has TRBV4-3 and TRBJ2-7, with TRBD2 identical over 8 bases. The CDR3 loop spans 15 amino acids. Germline trimming cut 2 bases from V and 2 bases from J; bases unmatched to any gene: 5. Germline values: CDR1 LGHNA, CDR2 YSLEER. This CDR3 is CASSQRTSGTYEQYF. For the CDR3, the DNA is TGCGCCAGCAGCCAACGAACTAGCGGCACCTACGAGCAGTACTTC.

The chain uses TRBV15 and TRBJ2-7; 13 bases match TRBD2. V shed 0 bases, J shed 1 base, and the junction held 3 bases outside the gene matches. This CDR3 contains 17 residues. The germline V gene encodes CDR1 LNHNV and CDR2 YYDKDF (reference sequence). CDR3 nucleotides: TGTGCCACCAGCAGAGAAAGGACTAGCGGGAGTTCCTACGAGCAGTACTTC. The encoded protein is CATSRERTSGSSYEQYF.

The chain combines TRBV7-8 with TRBJ2-3; D ambiguous. This CDR3 comprises 13 residues. V gave up 2 bases and J gave up 2 bases, with 5 bases separating them. Germline values: CDR1 SGHVS, CDR2 FQNEAQ. Here the CDR3 reads CASSLSHTDTQYF. In DNA, the CDR3 is TGTGCCAGCAGCTTATCTCACACAGATACGCAGTATTTT.

V is TRBV29-1 and J is TRBJ2-1, with D unresolved. V lost 2 bases and J 3 bases, leaving 11 bases between the germline ends. This CDR3 comprises 14 residues. Looked up from germline, CDR1 is SQVTM and CDR2 is ANQGSEA. CDR3 nucleotides: TGCAGCGTTGAATTCTTAGGGAACTACAATGAGCAGTTCTTC. It specifies CSVEFLGNYNEQFF.

The chain links TRBV5-5 to TRBJ2-2; D is undetermined. Germline values: CDR1 SGHKS, CDR2 YYEKEE (reference sequence). The CDR3 is 15 residues long. Trimming removed 0 bases from V and 4 bases from J, with 10 bases in between. The CDR3 DNA reads TGTGCCAGCAGCTTGGTATTACAGCCCACCGGGGAGCTGTTTTTT. This sequence encodes CASSLVLQPTGELFF.

By frequency in the sample, this clone is medium-sized (0.01 to 0.1%). This chain joins TRBV6-4 and TRBJ2-3; TRBD1 might be the D (6 bases). Trimming removed 5 bases from V and 2 bases from J, with 14 bases in between. The CDR3 is made up of 15 amino acids. Per the germline V gene, CDR1 is MRHNA and CDR2 is SNTAGT. CDR3 sequence (DNA): TGTGCCAGCAGTCGTGAAGGGGGATTCACAGATACGCAGTATTTT. Amino acids: CASSREGGFTDTQYF.

By share, this clone counts as medium-sized. The chain joins TRBV19 to TRBJ1-4; D gene unclear. The V gene's germline CDR1 is LNHDA and CDR2 SQIVND (reference sequence). The CDR3 covers 14 residues. With 3 bases removed from V and 8 bases from J, the gap between germline ends came to 13 bases. The CDR3 nucleotides are TGTGCCAGTAGTATCCAAGTAGGTTACGAAAAACTGTTTTTT. Protein: CASSIQVGYEKLFF.